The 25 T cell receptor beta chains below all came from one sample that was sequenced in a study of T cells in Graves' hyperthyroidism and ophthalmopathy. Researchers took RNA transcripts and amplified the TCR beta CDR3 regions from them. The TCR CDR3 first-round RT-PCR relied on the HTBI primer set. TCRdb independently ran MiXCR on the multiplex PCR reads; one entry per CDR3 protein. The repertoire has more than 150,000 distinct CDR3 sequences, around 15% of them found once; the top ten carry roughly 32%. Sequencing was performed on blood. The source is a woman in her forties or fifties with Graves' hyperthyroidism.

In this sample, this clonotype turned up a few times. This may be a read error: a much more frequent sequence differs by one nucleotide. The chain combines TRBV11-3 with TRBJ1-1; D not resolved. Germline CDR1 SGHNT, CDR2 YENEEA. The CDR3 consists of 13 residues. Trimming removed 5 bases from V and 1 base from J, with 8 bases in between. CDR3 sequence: CASSRMANTEAFF. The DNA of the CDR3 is TGTGCCAGCAGCCGAATGGCGAACACTGAAGCTTTCTTT. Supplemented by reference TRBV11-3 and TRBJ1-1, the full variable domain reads EAGVVQSPRYKIIEKKQPVAFWCNPISGHNTLYWYLQNLGQGPELLIRYENEEAVDDSQLPKDRFSAERLKGVDSTLKIQPAELGDSAVYLCASSRMANTEAFFGQGTRLTVV.

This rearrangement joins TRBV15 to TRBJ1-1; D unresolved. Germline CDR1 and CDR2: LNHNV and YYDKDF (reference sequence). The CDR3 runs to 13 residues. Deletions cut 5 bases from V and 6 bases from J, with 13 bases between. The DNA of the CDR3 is TGTGCCACCAGCCGTCGGACCGGCGCTGAAGCTTTCTTT. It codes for CATSRRTGAEAFF.

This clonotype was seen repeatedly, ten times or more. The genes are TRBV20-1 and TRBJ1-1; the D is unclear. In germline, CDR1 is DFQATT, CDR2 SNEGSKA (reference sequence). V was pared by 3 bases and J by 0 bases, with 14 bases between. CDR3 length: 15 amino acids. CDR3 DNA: TGCAGTGCTAGTTCTTCGGCGGTCATGAACACTGAAGCTTTCTTT. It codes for CSASSSAVMNTEAFF.

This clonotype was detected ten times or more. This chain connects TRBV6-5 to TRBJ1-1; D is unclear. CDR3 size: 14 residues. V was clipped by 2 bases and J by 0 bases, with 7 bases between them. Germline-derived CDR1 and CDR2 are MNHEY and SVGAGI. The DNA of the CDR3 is TGTGCCAGCAGTTACGGGCAGCTGAACACTGAAGCTTTCTTT. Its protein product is CASSYGQLNTEAFF.

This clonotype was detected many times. The CDR3 is CASSLEGQETQYF. CDR3 sequence (DNA): TGCGCCAGCAGCTTGGAGGGACAAGAGACCCAGTACTTC. The chain is built from TRBV5-1 and TRBJ2-5; D remains ambiguous. This CDR3 comprises 13 residues. The germline V gene has CDR1 SGHRS and CDR2 YFSETQ. Deletions cut 0 bases from V and 2 bases from J, with 5 bases between.

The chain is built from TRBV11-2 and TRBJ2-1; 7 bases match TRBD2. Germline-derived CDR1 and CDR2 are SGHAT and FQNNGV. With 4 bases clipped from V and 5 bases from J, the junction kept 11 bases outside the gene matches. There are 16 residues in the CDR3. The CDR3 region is CASSSLLAGVHNEQFF. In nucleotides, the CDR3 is TGTGCCAGCAGCTCTTTGTTGGCGGGAGTTCACAATGAGCAGTTCTTC.

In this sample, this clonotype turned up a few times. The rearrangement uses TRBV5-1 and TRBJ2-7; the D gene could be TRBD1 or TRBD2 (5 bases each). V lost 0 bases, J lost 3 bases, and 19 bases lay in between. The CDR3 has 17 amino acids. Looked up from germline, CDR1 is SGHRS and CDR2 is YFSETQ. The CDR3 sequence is CASSLGLGPAGDYEQYF. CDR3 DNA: TGCGCCAGCAGCTTGGGATTGGGGCCAGCCGGGGACTACGAGCAGTACTTC.

In DNA form, the CDR3 reads TGTGCCAGCAGCGTACTAGCGGGGGGGCCTGATGAGCAGTTCTTC. Protein product: CASSVLAGGPDEQFF. This sequence joins TRBV9 and TRBJ2-1; 12 bases are shared with TRBD2. Germline V gene data show CDR1 as SGDLS and CDR2 as YYNGEE. J gave up 8 bases and V 1 base, and 4 bases lay outside the gene matches. This CDR3 contains 15 residues.

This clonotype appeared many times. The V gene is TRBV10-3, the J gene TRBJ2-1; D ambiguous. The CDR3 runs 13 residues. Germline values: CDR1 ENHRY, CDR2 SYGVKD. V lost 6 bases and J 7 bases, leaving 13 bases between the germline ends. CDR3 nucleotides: TGTGCCATCAGCGACGACCCTGCGAATGAGCAGTTCTTC. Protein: CAISDDPANEQFF.

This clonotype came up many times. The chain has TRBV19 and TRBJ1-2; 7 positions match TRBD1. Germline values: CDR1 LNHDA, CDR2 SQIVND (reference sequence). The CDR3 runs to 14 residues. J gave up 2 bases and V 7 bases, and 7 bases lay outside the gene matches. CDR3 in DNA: TGTGCCAGTACCCCTGGGGGACAGAACTATGGCTACACCTTC. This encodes CASTPGGQNYGYTF.

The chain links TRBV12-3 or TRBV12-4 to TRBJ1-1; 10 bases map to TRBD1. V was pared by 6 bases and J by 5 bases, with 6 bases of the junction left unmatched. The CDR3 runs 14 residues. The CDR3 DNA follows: TGTGCCAGCAGGCGACAGGGGGCGCGTACTGAAGCTTTCTTT. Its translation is CASRRQGARTEAFF.

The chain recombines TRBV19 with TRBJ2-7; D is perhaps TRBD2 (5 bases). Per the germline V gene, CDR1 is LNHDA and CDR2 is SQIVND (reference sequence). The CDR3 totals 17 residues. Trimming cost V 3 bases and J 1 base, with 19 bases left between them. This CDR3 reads CASSIHHGNQASYEQYF. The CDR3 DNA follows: TGTGCCAGTAGTATTCATCACGGGAACCAGGCTTCCTACGAGCAGTACTTC.

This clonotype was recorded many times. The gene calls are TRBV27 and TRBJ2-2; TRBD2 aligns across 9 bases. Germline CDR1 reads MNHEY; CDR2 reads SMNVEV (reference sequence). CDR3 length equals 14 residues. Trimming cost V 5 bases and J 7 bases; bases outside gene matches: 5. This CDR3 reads CASSLGTSIGELFF. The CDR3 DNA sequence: TGTGCCAGCAGTCTCGGGACTAGCATCGGGGAGCTGTTTTTT.

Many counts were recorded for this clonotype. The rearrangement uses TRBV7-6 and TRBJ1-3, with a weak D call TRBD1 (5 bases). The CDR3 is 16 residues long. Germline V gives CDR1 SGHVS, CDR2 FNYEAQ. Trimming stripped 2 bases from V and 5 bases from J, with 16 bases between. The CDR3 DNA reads TGTGCCAGCAGCTTAAGCAGTAGCCAGGGCAGAAACACCATATATTTT. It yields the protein CASSLSSSQGRNTIYF.

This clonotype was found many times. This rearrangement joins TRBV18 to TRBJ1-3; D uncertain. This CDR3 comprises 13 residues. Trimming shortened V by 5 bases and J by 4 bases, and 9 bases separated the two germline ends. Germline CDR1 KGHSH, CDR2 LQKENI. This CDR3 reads CASSSFSGNTIYF. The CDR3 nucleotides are TGTGCCAGCTCATCTTTTTCCGGAAACACCATATATTTT.

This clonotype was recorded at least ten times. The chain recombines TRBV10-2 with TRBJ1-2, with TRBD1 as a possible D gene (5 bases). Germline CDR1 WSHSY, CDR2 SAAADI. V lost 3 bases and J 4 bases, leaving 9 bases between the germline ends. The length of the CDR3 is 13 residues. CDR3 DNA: TGCGCCAGCAGTGACCGGGGCCTCTATGGCTACACCTTC. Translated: CASSDRGLYGYTF.

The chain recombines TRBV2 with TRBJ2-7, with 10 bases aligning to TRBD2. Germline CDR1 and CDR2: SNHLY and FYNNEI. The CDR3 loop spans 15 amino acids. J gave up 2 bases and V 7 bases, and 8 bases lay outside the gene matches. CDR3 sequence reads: CASIERGGTAYEQYF. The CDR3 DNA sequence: TGTGCCAGCATCGAGCGGGGGGGGACAGCCTACGAGCAGTACTTC.

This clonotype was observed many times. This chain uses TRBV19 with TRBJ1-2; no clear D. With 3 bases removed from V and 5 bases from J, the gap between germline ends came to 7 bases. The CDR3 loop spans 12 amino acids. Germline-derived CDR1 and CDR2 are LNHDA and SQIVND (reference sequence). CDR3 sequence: CASSINSYGYTF. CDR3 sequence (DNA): TGTGCCAGTAGTATCAATTCTTATGGCTACACCTTC.

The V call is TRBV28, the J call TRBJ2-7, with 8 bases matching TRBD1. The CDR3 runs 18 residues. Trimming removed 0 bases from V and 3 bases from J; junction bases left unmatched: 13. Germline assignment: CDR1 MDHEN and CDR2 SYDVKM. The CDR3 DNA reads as TGTGCCAGCAGTTTATGGGGTAAACTTGGAGGACAGGGCTACGAGCAGTACTTC. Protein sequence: CASSLWGKLGGQGYEQYF.

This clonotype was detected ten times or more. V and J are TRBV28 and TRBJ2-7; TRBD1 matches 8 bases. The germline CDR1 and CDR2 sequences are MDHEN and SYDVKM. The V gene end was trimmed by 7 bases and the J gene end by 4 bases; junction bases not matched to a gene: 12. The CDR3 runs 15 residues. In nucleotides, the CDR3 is TGTGCCAGCAAAAGACCAGGGGGCGCAGGTTACGAGCAGTACTTC. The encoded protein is CASKRPGGAGYEQYF.

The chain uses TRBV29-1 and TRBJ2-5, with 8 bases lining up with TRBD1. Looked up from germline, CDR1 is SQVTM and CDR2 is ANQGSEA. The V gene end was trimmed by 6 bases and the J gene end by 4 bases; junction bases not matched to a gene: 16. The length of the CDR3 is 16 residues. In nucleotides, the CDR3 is TGCAGCGTCGCTTTGTATTTGGACAGGGCAGGAGAGACCCAGTACTTC. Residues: CSVALYLDRAGETQYF.

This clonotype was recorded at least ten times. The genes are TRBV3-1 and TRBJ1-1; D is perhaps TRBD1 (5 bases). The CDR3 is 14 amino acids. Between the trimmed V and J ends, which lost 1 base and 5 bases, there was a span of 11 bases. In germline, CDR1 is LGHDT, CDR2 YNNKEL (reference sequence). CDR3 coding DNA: TGTGCCAGCAGCCAAGCCTTCGGGGGGACTGAAGCTTTCTTT. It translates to CASSQAFGGTEAFF.

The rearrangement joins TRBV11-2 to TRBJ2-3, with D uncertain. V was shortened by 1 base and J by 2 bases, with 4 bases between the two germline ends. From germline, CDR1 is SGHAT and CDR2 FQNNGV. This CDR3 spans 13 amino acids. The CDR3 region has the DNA TGTGCCAGCAGCTTAGCTCCCACAGATACGCAGTATTTT. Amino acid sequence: CASSLAPTDTQYF.

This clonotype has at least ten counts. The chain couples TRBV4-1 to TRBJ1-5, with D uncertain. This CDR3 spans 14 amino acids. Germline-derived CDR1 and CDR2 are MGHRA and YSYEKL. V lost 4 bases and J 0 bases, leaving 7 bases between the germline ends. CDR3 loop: CASSLTNSNQPQHF. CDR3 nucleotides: TGCGCCAGCAGCCTAACAAATAGCAATCAGCCCCAGCATTTT.

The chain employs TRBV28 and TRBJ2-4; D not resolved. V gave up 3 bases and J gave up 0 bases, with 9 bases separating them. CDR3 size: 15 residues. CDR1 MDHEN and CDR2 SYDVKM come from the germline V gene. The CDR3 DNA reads TGTGCCAGCAGTTTCACCTATGAAGCCAAAAACATTCAGTACTTC. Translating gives CASSFTYEAKNIQYF. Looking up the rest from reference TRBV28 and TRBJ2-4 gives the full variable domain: DVKVTQSSRYLVKRTGEKVFLECVQDMDHENMFWYRQDPGLGLRLIYFSYDVKMKEKGDIPEGYSVSREKKERFSLILESASTNQTSMYLCASSFTYEAKNIQYFGAGTRLSVL.